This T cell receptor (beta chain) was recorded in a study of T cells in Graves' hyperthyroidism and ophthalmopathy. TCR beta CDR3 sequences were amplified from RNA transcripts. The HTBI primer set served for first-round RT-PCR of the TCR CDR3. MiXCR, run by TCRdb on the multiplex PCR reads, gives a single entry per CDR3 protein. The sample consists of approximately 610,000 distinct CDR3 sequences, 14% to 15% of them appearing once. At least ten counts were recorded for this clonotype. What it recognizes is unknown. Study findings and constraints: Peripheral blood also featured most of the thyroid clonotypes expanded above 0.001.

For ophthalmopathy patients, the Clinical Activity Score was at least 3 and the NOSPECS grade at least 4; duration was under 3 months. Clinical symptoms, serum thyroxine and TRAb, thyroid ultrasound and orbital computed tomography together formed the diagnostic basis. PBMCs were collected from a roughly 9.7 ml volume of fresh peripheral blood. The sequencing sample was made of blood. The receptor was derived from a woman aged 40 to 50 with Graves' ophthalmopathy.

CDR3: CASSMTGTDPWQYF. In DNA form, the CDR3 reads TGTGCCAGTAGTATGACGGGGACGGATCCTTGGCAGTACTTC. The chain links TRBV19 to TRBJ2-7, with D perhaps TRBD1 or TRBD2 (5 bases each). The V and J ends lost 3 bases and 9 bases respectively, with 18 bases between them. The CDR3 totals 14 residues. The germline gives CDR1 LNHDA, CDR2 SQIVND (reference sequence).